Below, 21 T cell receptor beta chains from the same sample are listed, as sequenced in a study of post-analysis software for immune sequencing data. Findings and caveats of the study: Patients showed TRBV5-6, TRBV5-1 and TRBV20-1 among five TRBV segments more frequent than in controls.

Sequencing libraries made from TCR beta cDNA carried unique molecular identifiers. MiXCR, run by TCRdb on the PCR reads, gives a single entry per CDR3 protein. The sample includes hundreds of thousands of distinct CDR3 sequences, roughly 38% of them seen just once. No cognate antigen is known for these TCRs. Sequenced input: blood. These TCRs come from a girl between 10 and 17 years old with multiple sclerosis.

Concerning this clonotype: Compared with germline, one end of the junction differs, possibly owing to a read error. The chain has TRBV11-1 and TRBJ2-6; weak D call: TRBD1 (5 bases). This CDR3 has 19 residues. Germline lookup yields CDR1 SGHAT and CDR2 FQDESV (reference sequence). The CDR3 DNA is TGTGCCAGCAGCTTAGAGGTGCGGATTCCCAGCTCTGGGGCCAACGTTCTGACTTTC. It codes for CASSLEVRIPSSGANVLTF.

This clonotype appeared a few times. The genes are TRBV7-9 and TRBJ1-2; D unclear. Per the germline V gene, CDR1 is SEHNR and CDR2 is FQNEAQ (reference sequence). V was pared by 6 bases and J by 1 base, with 6 bases between. The CDR3 is 12 amino acids. The CDR3 coding sequence is TGTGCCAGCAGAGGGCTTAACTATGGCTACACCTTC. Translated, it gives CASRGLNYGYTF.

The chain carries TRBV6-1 and TRBJ1-1, with D possibly being TRBD1 (6 bases). There are 14 residues in the CDR3. In germline, CDR1 is MNHNS, CDR2 SASEGT. Trimming took 6 bases from V and 2 from J, leaving 13 bases between them. The CDR3 spells CASRLDRTNTEAFF. In nucleotides, the CDR3 is TGTGCCAGCAGACTTGACAGGACCAACACTGAAGCTTTCTTT.

V usage is TRBV11-2 and J usage is TRBJ2-7; TRBD1 matches 10 bases. The CDR3 extends over 16 amino acids. V lost 0 bases to trimming and J lost 4 bases; unmatched junction nucleotides: 6. Germline V CDR1 and CDR2: SGHAT, FQNNGV. The CDR3 region has the DNA TGTGCCAGCAGCTTAGACTTCGGGACAGGGGAATACGAGCAGTACTTC. Its protein product is CASSLDFGTGEYEQYF.

The V gene is TRBV7-9, the J gene TRBJ1-6; TRBD1 is a possible D gene (6 bases). Germline V CDR1 and CDR2: SEHNR, FQNEAQ (reference sequence). CDR3 length equals 15 residues. V was pared by 1 base and J by 10 bases, with 14 bases between. The CDR3 DNA follows: TGTGCCAGCAGCTTAGGTGCATCAGGGGACTCACCCCTCCACTTT. Encoded protein: CASSLGASGDSPLHF.

The CDR3 protein is CASSLVGDRVYTEAFF. The CDR3 nucleotides read TGTGCCAGCAGCTTAGTTGGGGACAGGGTGTACACTGAAGCTTTCTTT. The rearrangement joins TRBV7-2 to TRBJ1-1, with 9 bases identical to TRBD1. Germline V lookup: CDR1 SGHTA, CDR2 FQGNSA. Trimming cost V 1 base and J 3 bases; bases outside gene matches: 6. This CDR3 has 16 residues.

This rearrangement joins TRBV7-2 to TRBJ1-2; no clear D. Trimming took off 0 bases at V and 8 bases at J, with 13 bases between the two ends. CDR3 length equals 14 residues. Germline CDR1 reads SGHTA; CDR2 reads FQGNSA. The CDR3 protein is CASSLARLEGGYTF. The CDR3 coding sequence is TGTGCCAGCAGCTTAGCGCGGTTGGAGGGAGGCTACACCTTC.

The rearrangement uses TRBV27 and TRBJ2-5, with 7 bases matching TRBD1. Germline loops: CDR1 MNHEY, CDR2 SMNVEV (reference sequence). This CDR3 region has 15 residues. V gave up 8 bases and J gave up 7 bases; unmatched junction bases: 16. CDR3 bases: TGTGCCAGCGGGCCAACCGGGACAGCCGAGGTGACCCAGTACTTC. This sequence encodes CASGPTGTAEVTQYF.

This clonotype turned up a few times. The CDR3 protein is CASSPTHGRGNQETQYF. In DNA, the CDR3 is TGTGCCAGCAGTCCCACCCACGGCAGAGGGAACCAAGAGACCCAGTACTTC. This chain connects TRBV12-3 or TRBV12-4 to TRBJ2-5; possible D gene TRBD2, 5 bases. V shed 5 bases and J shed 0 bases, with 19 bases lying between them. The CDR3 is 17 residues long.

This clonotype was seen just once. This chain uses TRBV6-6 with TRBJ1-5, with a possible D match to TRBD1 (6 bases). Trimming pared 6 bases from V and 4 bases from J, leaving 13 bases between. The germline CDR1 and CDR2 sequences are MNHNY and SVGAGI (reference sequence). This CDR3 comprises 14 residues. CDR3 coding DNA: TGTGCCAGCAGAGCGGGACACCCGAATCAGCCCCAGCATTTT. Its translation is CASRAGHPNQPQHF.

V gene TRBV18 combines with J gene TRBJ1-1, with D hard to call. V lost 2 bases and J 2 bases, leaving 6 bases between the germline ends. The CDR3 has 13 residues. CDR1 and CDR2 (germline): KGHSH, LQKENI. CDR3 protein: CASSPGENTEAFF. As DNA, the CDR3 is TGTGCCAGCTCACCAGGGGAAAACACTGAAGCTTTCTTT.

This clonotype has more than one count but fewer than ten. The genes are TRBV28 and TRBJ1-2; weak D call: TRBD1 (6 bases). V was pared by 5 bases and J by 4 bases, with 8 bases between. This CDR3 contains 12 residues. The V gene's germline CDR1 is MDHEN and CDR2 SYDVKM. This CDR3 is CASSTGLYGYTF. In DNA form, the CDR3 reads TGTGCCAGCAGTACAGGGCTCTATGGCTACACCTTC.

At least ten counts were recorded for this clonotype. This chain joins TRBV7-9 and TRBJ2-1; 9 nucleotides agree with TRBD1. V dropped 5 bases and J dropped 15; count of bases not matched to a gene: 5. Germline assignment: CDR1 SEHNR and CDR2 FQNEAQ (reference sequence). The CDR3 consists of 11 residues. The CDR3 sequence: CASSPGQGTFF. DNA for the CDR3: TGTGCCAGCAGCCCGGGACAGGGAACGTTCTTC.

Of note for this clonotype: This likely comes from a read error, as the CDR3 has no conserved phenylalanine or tryptophan at its end. This chain uses TRBV5-6 with TRBJ2-1; no clear D. The germline CDR1 and CDR2 sequences are SGHDT and YYEEEE. The CDR3 loop spans 11 amino acids. V lost 2 bases and J 10 bases, leaving 7 bases between the germline ends. CDR3 residues: CASSLTREQFV. The CDR3 DNA reads as TGTGCCAGCAGCTTAACCCGAGAGCAGTTCGTC.

This chain uses TRBV4-1 with TRBJ1-2, with TRBD1 as a possible D gene (6 bases). Germline lookup yields CDR1 MGHRA and CDR2 YSYEKL. V shed 7 bases and J shed 8 bases, with 20 bases lying between them. The CDR3 spans 14 residues. The CDR3 DNA is TGCGCCAGCACTCCGGGACACAAAGAGGAAGGCTACACCTTC. This sequence encodes CASTPGHKEEGYTF.

The chain joins TRBV29-1 to TRBJ2-4; D ambiguous. Germline V gene data show CDR1 as SQVTM and CDR2 as ANQGSEA. The ends were cut back, 6 bases at V and 6 bases at J, with 12 bases in the middle. CDR3 length: 12 residues. Here the CDR3 DNA reads TGCAGCGTGCGGACCCTGGGAAACATTCAGTACTTC. This gives the protein CSVRTLGNIQYF.

On this clonotype itself: Given a much more abundant clone one base away, this may be a read error. The chain combines TRBV29-1 with TRBJ2-7; D might be TRBD2 (5 bases). Germline V lookup: CDR1 SQVTM, CDR2 ANQGSEA. The CDR3 is 9 residues long. V was pared by 5 bases and J by 6 bases, with 5 bases between. Here the CDR3 DNA reads TGCAGCGTTCGGGGCGAGCAGTACTTC. Amino acid sequence: CSVRGEQYF.

The chain uses TRBV2 and TRBJ1-5; 9 bases map to TRBD1. CDR1 and CDR2 (germline): SNHLY, FYNNEI. Trimming cost V 2 bases and J 2 bases; bases outside gene matches: 1. The CDR3 is made up of 15 amino acids. CDR3 coding DNA: TGTGCCAGCAGTGAACGGACAGGGGGCAATCAGCCCCAGCATTTT. Translated, it gives CASSERTGGNQPQHF.

This chain connects TRBV4-3 to TRBJ2-7; the D gene is possibly TRBD1 (6 bases). V was trimmed by 2 bases and J by 2 bases, leaving 22 bases between them. The CDR3 length is 18 residues. The germline CDR1 and CDR2 sequences are LGHNA and YSLEER. In DNA form, the CDR3 reads TGCGCCAGCAGCCAATACTGGGACACCCCCACGGGTACCTACGAGCAGTACTTC. Translating gives CASSQYWDTPTGTYEQYF.

CDR3 protein: CASSQEVAGGPHEQFF. CDR3 DNA: TGTGCCAGCAGCCAAGAGGTAGCGGGGGGGCCCCATGAGCAGTTCTTC. V usage is TRBV3-1 and J usage is TRBJ2-1, with 11 bases matching TRBD2. Germline CDR1 is LGHDT and CDR2 is YNNKEL (reference sequence). The J segment lost 8 bases and the V segment lost 0 bases, leaving 6 bases of the junction unmatched. The CDR3 contains 16 residues.

CDR3 sequence (DNA): TGCGCCAGCAGGTCGGCAGGGGCGAACACTGAAGCTTTCTTT. The encoded protein is CASRSAGANTEAFF. The V gene is TRBV5-1, the J gene TRBJ1-1; tentatively, D is TRBD1 (6 bases). This CDR3 contains 14 residues. Trimming left V 5 bases short and J 1 base short, with 12 bases between. Germline CDR1 reads SGHRS; CDR2 reads YFSETQ.